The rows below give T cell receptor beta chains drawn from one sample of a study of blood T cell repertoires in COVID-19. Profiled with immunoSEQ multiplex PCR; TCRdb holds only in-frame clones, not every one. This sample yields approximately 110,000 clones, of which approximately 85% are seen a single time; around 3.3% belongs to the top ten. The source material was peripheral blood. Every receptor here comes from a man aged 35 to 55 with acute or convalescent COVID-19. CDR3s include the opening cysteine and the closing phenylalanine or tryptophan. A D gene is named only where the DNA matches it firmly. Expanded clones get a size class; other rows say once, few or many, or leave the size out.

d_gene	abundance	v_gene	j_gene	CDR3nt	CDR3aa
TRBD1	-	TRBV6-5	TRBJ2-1	TGTGCCAGCACGGTCGCAGGGGGCTACAATGAGCAGTTCTTC	CASTVAGGYNEQFF
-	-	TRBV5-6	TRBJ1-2	TGTGCCAGCAGCTTAATCGCGAGCAACTATGGCTACACCTTC	CASSLIASNYGYTF
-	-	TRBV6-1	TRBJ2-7	TGTGCCAGCAGTGAAGTGGTCCAGGGCGAGCAGTACTTC	CASSEVVQGEQYF
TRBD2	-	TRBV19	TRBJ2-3	TGTGCCAGTATGACCGGACTAGCGGGCCGCGGTACGCAGTATTTT	CASMTGLAGRGTQYF
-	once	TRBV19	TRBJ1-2	TGTGCCAGTCATACCGGACGGGAAAACTATGGCTACACCTTC	CASHTGRENYGYTF
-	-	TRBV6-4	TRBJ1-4	TGTGCCAGCAGTAAGGGACTCCCAAGGGCAACTAATGAAAAACTGTTTTTT	CASSKGLPRATNEKLFF
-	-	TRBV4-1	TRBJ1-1	TGCGCCAGCAGCCAAGACGGGAACACTGAAGCTTTCTTT	CASSQDGNTEAFF
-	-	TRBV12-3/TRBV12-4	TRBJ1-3	TGTGCCAGCAGTTTAGTGAGGGGAAACACCATATATTTT	CASSLVRGNTIYF
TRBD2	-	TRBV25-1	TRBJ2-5	TGTGCCAGCAGTGAATACGCTAGCGGGGCGACAGAGACCCAGTACTTC	CASSEYASGATETQYF
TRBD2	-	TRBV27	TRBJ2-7	TGTGCCAGCAGTTTATCGTCCCGGACTAGTCGGGGCGAGCAGTACTTC	CASSLSSRTSRGEQYF
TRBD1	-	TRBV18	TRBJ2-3	TGTGCCAGCTCGGCTGGGACAGGTCAAACGCAGTATTTT	CASSAGTGQTQYF
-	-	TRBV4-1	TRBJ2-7	TGCGCCAGCAGCCAATGGGGCGGGGGCACCTACGAGCAGTACTTC	CASSQWGGGTYEQYF
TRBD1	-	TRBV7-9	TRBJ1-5	TGTGCCAGCAGCCGGACAGGGGGTAGTCAGCCCCAGCATTTT	CASSRTGGSQPQHF
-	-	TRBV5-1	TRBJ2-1	TGCGCCAGCAGCTTGGCAGGGATCCTCAATGAGCAGTTCTTC	CASSLAGILNEQFF